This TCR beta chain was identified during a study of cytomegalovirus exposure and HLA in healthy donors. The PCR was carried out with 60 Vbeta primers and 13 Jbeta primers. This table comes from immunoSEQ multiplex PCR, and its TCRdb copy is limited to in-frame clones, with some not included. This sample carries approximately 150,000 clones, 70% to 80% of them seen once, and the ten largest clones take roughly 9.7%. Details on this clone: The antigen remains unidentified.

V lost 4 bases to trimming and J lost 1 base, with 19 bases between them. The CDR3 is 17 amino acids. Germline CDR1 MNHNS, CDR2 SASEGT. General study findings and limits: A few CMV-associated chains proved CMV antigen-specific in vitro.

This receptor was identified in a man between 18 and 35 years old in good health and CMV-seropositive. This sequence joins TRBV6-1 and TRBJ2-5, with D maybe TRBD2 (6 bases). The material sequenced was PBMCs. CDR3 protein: CASSGPGGGASQETQYF. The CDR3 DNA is TGTGCCAGCAGTGGGCCTGGTGGCGGGGCCTCCCAAGAGACCCAGTACTTC.